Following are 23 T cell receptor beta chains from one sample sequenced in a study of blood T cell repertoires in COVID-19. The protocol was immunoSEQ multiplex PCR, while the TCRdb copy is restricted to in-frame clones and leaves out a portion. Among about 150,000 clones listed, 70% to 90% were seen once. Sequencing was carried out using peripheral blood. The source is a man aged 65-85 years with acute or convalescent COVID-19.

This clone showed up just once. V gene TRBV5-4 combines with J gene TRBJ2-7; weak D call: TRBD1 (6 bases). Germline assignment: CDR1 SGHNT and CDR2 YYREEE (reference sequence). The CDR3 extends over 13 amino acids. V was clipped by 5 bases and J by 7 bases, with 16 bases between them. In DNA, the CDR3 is TGTGCCAGCAGAGACGGACAGAGCCTAGAGCAGTACTTC. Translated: CASRDGQSLEQYF. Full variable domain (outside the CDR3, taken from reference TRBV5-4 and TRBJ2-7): ETGVTQSPTHLIKTRGQQVTLRCSSQSGHNTVSWYQQALGQGPQFIFQYYREEENGRGNFPPRFSGLQFPNYSSELNVNALELDDSALYLCASRDGQSLEQYFGPGTRLTVT.

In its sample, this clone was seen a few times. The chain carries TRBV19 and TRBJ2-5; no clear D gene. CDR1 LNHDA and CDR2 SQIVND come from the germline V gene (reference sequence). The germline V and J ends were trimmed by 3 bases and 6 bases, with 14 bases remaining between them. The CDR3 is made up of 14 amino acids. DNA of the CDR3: TGTGCCAGTAGTATCGATCCGTCGGAGAAGACCCAGTACTTC. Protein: CASSIDPSEKTQYF.

DNA for the CDR3: TGTGCCACCGCGGGGGAGTTGTCGAACACCGGGGAGCTGTTTTTT. Protein: CATAGELSNTGELFF. The chain joins TRBV5-5 to TRBJ2-2; 7 bases match TRBD2. The ends lost 9 bases at V and 0 bases at J; junction bases unmatched: 8. Germline V gene sequence: CDR1 SGHKS, CDR2 YYEKEE (reference sequence). The CDR3 covers 15 residues. Drawing the rest from reference TRBV5-5 and TRBJ2-2, the complete variable domain is DAGVTQSPTHLIKTRGQQVTLRCSPISGHKSVSWYQQVLGQGPQFIFQYYEKEERGRGNFPDRFSARQFPNYSSELNVNALLLGDSALYLCATAGELSNTGELFFGEGSRLTVL.

The CDR3, as DNA: TGTGCCAGCAGTGAGGTAGCGGACAATGAGCAGTTCTTC. It specifies CASSEVADNEQFF. This chain uses TRBV2 with TRBJ2-1, with D perhaps matching TRBD2 (6 bases). V lost 3 bases to trimming and J lost 5 bases, with 8 bases between them. Germline CDR1 reads SNHLY; CDR2 reads FYNNEI. The CDR3 covers 13 residues.

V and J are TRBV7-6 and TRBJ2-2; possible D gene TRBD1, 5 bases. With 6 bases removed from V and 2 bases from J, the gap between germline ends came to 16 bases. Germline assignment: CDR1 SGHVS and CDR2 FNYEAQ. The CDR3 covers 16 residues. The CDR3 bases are TGTGCCAGCAGGGGAACGGGCAGGGCCAACACCGGGGAGCTGTTTTTT. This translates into CASRGTGRANTGELFF.

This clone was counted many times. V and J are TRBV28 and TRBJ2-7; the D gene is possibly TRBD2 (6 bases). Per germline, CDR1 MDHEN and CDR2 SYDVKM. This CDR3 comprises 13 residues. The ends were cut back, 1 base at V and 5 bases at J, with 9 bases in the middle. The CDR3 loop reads CASSLLEGHEQYF. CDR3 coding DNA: TGTGCCAGCAGTTTATTGGAGGGCCACGAGCAGTACTTC.

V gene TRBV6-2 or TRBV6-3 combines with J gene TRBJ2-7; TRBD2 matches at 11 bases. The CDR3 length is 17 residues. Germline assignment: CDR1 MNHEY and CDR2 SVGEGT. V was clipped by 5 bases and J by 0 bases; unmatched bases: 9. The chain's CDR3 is CASSPGTSGPSSYEQYF. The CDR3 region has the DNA TGTGCCAGCAGTCCGGGGACTAGCGGTCCTAGCTCCTACGAGCAGTACTTC.

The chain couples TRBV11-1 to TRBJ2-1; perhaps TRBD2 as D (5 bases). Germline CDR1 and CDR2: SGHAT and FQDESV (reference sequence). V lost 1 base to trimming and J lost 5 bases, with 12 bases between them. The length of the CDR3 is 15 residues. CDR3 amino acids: CASSLDRGNHNEQFF. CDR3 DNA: TGTGCCAGCAGCTTAGATCGAGGGAACCACAATGAGCAGTTCTTC.

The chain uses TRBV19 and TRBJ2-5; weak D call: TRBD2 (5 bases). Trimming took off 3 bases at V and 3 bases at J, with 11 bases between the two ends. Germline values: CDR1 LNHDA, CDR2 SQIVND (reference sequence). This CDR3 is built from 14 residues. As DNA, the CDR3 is TGTGCCAGTAGTATGAGAAGCGGTAAAGAGACCCAGTACTTC. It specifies CASSMRSGKETQYF.

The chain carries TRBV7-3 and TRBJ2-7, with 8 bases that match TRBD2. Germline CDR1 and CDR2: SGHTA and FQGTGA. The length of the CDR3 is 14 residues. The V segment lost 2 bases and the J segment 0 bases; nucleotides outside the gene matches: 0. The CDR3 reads CASSLAGGSYEQYF. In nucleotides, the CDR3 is TGTGCCAGCAGCTTAGCGGGAGGCTCCTACGAGCAGTACTTC.

CDR3 bases: TGTGCCAGCAGCTTAAGCCCCTCAGCGGGCAATGAGCAGTTCTTC. It encodes CASSLSPSAGNEQFF. The chain recombines TRBV7-3 with TRBJ2-1; D is perhaps TRBD2 (6 bases). V lost 1 base, J lost 6 bases, and 13 bases lay in between. CDR3 size: 15 residues. Germline-derived CDR1 and CDR2 are SGHTA and FQGTGA. Based on the CDR3 plus reference TRBV7-3 and TRBJ2-1, the full variable domain is GAGVSQTPSNKVTEKGKYVELRCDPISGHTALYWYRQSLGQGPEFLIYFQGTGAADDSGLPNDRFFAVRPEGSVSTLKIQRTERGDSAVYLCASSLSPSAGNEQFFGPGTRLTVL.

In nucleotides, the CDR3 is TGCGCCAGCAGGAGCTCCGACAGGGGACTTGGCTACACCTTC. Amino acid sequence: CASRSSDRGLGYTF. This chain links TRBV5-1 with TRBJ1-2, with TRBD1 identical over 8 bases. The junction had 10 bases not matched to a gene; V was cut back by 5 bases and J by 7 bases. The CDR3 sequence is 14 residues long. Germline V gene data show CDR1 as SGHRS and CDR2 as YFSETQ.

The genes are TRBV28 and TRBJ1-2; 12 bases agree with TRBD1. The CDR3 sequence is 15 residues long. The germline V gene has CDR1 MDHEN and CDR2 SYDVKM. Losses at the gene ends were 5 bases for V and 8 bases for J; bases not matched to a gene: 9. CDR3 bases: TGTGCCAGCAGTGCTCGGGACAGGGGGCGGGTAGGCTACACCTTC. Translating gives CASSARDRGRVGYTF.

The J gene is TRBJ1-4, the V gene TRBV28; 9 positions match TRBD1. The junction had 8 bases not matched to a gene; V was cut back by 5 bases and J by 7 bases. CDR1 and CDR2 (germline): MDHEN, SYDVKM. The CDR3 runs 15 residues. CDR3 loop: CASSHPGTGLEKLFF. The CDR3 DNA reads TGTGCCAGCAGTCACCCCGGGACAGGGCTTGAAAAACTGTTTTTT.

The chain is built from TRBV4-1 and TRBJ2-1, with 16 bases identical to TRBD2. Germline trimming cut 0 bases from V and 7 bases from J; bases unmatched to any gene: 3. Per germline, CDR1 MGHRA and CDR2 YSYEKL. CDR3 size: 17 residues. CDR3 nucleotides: TGCGCCAGCAGCCAAGAGGAGGGACTAGCGGGAGGGAATGAGCAGTTCTTC. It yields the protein CASSQEEGLAGGNEQFF.

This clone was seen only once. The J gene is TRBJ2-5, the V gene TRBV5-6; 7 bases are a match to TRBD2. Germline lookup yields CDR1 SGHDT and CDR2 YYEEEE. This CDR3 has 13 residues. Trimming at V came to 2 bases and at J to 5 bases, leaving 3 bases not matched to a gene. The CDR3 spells CASSFRGDETQYF. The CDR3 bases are TGTGCCAGCAGCTTCCGGGGGGATGAGACCCAGTACTTC.

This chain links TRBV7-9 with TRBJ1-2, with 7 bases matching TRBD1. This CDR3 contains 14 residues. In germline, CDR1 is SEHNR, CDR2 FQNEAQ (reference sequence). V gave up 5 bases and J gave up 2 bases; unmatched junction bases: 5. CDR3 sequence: CASSPGQANYGYTF. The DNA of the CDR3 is TGTGCCAGCAGCCCTGGACAGGCGAACTATGGCTACACCTTC.

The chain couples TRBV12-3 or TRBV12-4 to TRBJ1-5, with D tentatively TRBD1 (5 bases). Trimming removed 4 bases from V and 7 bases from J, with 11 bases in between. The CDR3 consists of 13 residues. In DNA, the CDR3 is TGTGCCAGCAGTTCCCAGGGCCCCCAGCCCCAGCATTTT. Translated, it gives CASSSQGPQPQHF.

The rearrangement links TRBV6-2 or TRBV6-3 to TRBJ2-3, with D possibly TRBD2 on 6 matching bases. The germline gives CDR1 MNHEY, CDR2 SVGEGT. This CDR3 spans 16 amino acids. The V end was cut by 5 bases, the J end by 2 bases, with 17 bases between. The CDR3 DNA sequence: TGTGCCAGCAGTCCCGGGACTGGACTACCCACAGATACGCAGTATTTT. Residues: CASSPGTGLPTDTQYF.

CDR3 nucleotide sequence: TGCGCCAGCAGCTTGGTGGCGGGGGGGGATGAAAAACTGTTTTTT. Encoded protein: CASSLVAGGDEKLFF. V and J are TRBV5-1 and TRBJ1-4, with D perhaps TRBD1 (5 bases). The V gene's germline CDR1 is SGHRS and CDR2 YFSETQ. This CDR3 is built from 15 residues. V lost 0 bases to trimming and J lost 6 bases, with 12 bases between them.

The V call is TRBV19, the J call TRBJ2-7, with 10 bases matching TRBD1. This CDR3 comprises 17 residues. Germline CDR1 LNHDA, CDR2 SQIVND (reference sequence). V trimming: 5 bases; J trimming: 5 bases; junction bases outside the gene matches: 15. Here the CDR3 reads CASSGLMTGGTGDEQYF. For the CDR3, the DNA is TGTGCCAGTAGTGGCCTTATGACAGGGGGGACAGGGGACGAGCAGTACTTC.

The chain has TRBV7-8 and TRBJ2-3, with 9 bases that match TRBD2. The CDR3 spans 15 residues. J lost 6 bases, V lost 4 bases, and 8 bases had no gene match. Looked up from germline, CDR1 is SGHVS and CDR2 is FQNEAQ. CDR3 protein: CASSYSGSRADTQYF. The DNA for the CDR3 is TGTGCCAGCAGCTATAGCGGGAGTCGCGCGGATACGCAGTATTTT.

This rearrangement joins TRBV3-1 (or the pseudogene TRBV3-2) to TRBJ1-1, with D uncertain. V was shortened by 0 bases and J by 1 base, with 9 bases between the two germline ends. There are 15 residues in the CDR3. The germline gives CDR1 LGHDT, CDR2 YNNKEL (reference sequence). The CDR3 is CASSQERQQNTEAFF. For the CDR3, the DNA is TGTGCCAGCAGCCAAGAGAGGCAGCAGAACACTGAAGCTTTCTTT.